The entry below gives a single T cell receptor beta chain sequence along with its context. The entry originates in a study of blood T cell repertoires in COVID-19. Overall study: Both acute and convalescent COVID-19 samples were obtained from the United States, Italy and Spain. The cDNA or gDNA used as material had been derived from T cells, B-cell-depleted T cells, or PBMCs.

Profiling relied on immunoSEQ multiplex PCR, and the TCRdb table lists in-frame clones only, not all of them. In the table there are about 260,000 clones, about 90% of which are singletons. Trimming removed 0 bases from V and 6 bases from J, with 8 bases in between. This CDR3 comprises 13 residues. Germline values: CDR1 LGHNA, CDR2 YSLEER. The receptor was derived from a woman between 45 and 60 years old who had recovered from COVID-19. The material sequenced was peripheral blood. The chain links TRBV4-3 to TRBJ1-2; D is unresolved. In nucleotides, the CDR3 is TGCGCCAGCAGCCAAGATATAAGCCATGGCTACACCTTC. Amino acids: CASSQDISHGYTF.